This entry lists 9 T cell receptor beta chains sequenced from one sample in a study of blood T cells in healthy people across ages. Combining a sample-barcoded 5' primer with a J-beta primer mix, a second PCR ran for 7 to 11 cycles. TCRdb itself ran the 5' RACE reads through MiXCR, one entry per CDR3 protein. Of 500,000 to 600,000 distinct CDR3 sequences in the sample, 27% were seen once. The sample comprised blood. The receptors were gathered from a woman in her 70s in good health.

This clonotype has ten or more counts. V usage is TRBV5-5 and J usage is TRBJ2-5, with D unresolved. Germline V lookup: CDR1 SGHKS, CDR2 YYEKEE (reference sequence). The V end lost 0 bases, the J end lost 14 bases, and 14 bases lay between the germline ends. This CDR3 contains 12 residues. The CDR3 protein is CASSLVRSTGYF. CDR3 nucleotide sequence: TGTGCCAGCAGCTTGGTCCGTTCTACGGGTTACTTC.

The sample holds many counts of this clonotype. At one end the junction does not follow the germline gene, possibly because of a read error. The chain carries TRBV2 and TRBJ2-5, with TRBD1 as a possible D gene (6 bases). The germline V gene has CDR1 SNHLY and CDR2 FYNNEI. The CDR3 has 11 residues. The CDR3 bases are TGTGCCAGCAGTTACGACCGGGACAAATTCTTC. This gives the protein CASSYDRDKFF. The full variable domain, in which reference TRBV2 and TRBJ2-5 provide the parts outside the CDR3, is EPEVTQTPSHQVTQMGQEVILRCVPISNHLYFYWYRQILGQKVEFLVSFYNNEISEKSEIFDDQFSVERPDGSNFTLKIRSTKLEDSAMYFCASSYDRDKFFGPGTRLLVL.

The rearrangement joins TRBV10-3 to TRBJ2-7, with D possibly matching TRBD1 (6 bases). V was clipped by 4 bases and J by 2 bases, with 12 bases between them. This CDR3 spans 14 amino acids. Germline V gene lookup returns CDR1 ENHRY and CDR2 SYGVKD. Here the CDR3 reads CAISGTAATYEQYF. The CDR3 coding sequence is TGTGCCATCAGTGGGACAGCCGCTACCTACGAGCAGTACTTC.

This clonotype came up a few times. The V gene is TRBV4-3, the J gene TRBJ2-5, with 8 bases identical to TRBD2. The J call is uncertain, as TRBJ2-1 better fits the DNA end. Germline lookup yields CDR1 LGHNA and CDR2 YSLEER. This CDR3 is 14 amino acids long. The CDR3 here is CASSLGLAPNEQFF. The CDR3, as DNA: TGCGCCAGCAGCCTTGGACTAGCTCCGAATGAGCAGTTCTTC.

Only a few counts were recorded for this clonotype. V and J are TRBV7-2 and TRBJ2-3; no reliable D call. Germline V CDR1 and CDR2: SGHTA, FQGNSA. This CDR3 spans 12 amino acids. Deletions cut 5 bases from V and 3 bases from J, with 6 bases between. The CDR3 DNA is TGTGCCAGCAGCGCCTGGACAGATACGCAGTATTTT. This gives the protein CASSAWTDTQYF. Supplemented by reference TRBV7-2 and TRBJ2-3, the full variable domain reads GAGVSQSPSNKVTEKGKDVELRCDPISGHTALYWYRQSLGQGLEFLIYFQGNSAPDKSGLPSDRFSAERTGGSVSTLTIQRTQQEDSAVYLCASSAWTDTQYFGPGTRLTVL.

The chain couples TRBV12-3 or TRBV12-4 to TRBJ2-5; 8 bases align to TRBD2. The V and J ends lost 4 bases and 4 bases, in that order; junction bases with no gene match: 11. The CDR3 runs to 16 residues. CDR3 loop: CASSYRTSKGRETQYF. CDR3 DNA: TGTGCCAGCAGTTACCGGACTAGCAAGGGCCGAGAGACCCAGTACTTC.

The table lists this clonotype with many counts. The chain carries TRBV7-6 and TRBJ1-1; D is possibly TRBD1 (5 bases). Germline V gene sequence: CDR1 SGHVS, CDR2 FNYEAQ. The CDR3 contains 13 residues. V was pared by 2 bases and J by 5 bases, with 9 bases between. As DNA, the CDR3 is TGTGCCAGCAGCTTACAGGGACGGACTGAAGCTTTCTTT. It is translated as CASSLQGRTEAFF. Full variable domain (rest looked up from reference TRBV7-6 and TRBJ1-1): GAGVSQSPRYKVTKRGQDVALRCDPISGHVSLYWYRQALGQGPEFLTYFNYEAQQDKSGLPNDRFSAERPEGSISTLTIQRTEQRDSAMYRCASSLQGRTEAFFGQGTRLTVV.

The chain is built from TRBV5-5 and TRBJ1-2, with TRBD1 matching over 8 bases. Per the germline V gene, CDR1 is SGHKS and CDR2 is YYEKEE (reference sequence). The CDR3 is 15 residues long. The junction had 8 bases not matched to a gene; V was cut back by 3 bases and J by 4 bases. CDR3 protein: CASSSRTGRIYGYTF. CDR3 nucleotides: TGTGCCAGCAGCTCCCGGACAGGGCGCATCTATGGCTACACCTTC.

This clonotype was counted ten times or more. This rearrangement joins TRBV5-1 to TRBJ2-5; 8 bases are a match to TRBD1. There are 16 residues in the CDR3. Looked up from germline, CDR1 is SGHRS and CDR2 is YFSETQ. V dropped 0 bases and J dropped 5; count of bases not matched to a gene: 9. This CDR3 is CASSLAGQGAGETQYF. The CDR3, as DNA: TGCGCCAGCAGCTTGGCCGGACAGGGAGCTGGGGAGACCCAGTACTTC.